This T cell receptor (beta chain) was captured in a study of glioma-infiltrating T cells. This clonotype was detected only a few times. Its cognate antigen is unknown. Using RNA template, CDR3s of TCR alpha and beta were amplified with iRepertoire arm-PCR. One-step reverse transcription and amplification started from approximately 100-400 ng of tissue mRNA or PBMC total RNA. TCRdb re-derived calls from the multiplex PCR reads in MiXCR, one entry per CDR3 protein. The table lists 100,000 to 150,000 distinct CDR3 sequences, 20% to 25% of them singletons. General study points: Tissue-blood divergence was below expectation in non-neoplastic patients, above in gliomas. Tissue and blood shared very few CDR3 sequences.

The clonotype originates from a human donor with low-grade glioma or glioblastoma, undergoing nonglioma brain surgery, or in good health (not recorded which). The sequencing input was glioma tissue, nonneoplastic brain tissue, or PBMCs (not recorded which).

CDR3 sequence: CSAHLDRGSGTQYF. The CDR3 DNA follows: TGCAGTGCCCACCTGGACAGGGGGAGTGGGACCCAGTACTTC. The rearrangement links TRBV20-1 to TRBJ2-5; 10 nucleotides match TRBD1. J was trimmed by 7 bases and V by 6 bases; bases with no gene match: 11. This CDR3 is 14 amino acids long. CDR1 is DFQATT, CDR2 SNEGSKA, per germline (reference sequence).